The sequence of this T cell receptor beta chain was determined in a study of shared clonotypes between healthy human individuals. Study-level findings and limits: In contrast to clonotypes shared by all four donors, non-shared clonotypes had lower generation probabilities. A small donor pool kept down the genetic and exposure-history diversity that was represented.

CDR3 size: 12 residues. V was clipped by 4 bases and J by 6 bases, with 13 bases between them. CDR1 and CDR2 (germline): SQVTM, ANQGSEA. This clone was seen ten or more times. The antigen is undetermined. Data came from immunoSEQ multiplex PCR; TCRdb stores just in-frame clones and leaves some out. The table records hundreds of thousands of clones, around 73% of them present only once. Sequencing used memory CD4+ T cells sorted from blood. As to subset: CD45RA-negative fraction. The chain carries TRBV29-1 and TRBJ2-7, with TRBD1 as a possible D gene (6 bases). This receptor was taken from a woman aged 30 to 39 in good health. The CDR3 sequence: CSVGDNHGEQYF. DNA of the CDR3: TGCAGCGTTGGGGACAACCACGGCGAGCAGTACTTC.